This TCR beta chain was recorded in a study of T-cell memory formation after mild COVID-19. This clonotype was seen a handful of times. Its antigen remains unknown. A 5'RACE reaction primed in the constant segment made cDNA libraries of TCR alpha and TCR beta, and these carried sample barcodes and UMIs. TCRdb ran MiXCR on the 5' RACE reads and lists one entry per CDR3 protein. The sample holds 350,000 to 450,000 distinct CDR3 sequences, 20% to 25% seen once. The CDR3 extends over 17 amino acids. The germline CDR1 and CDR2 sequences are KGHSH and LQKENI. The V end lost 3 bases, the J end lost 1 base, and 19 bases lay between the germline ends. Regarding the study as a whole: The finding that pre-infection memory included some responding clones suggested that cross-reactive memory joined. Clones contracting across day 15 to 85 had a balanced CD4/CD8 profile; later expanding clones leaned CD4+.

The specimen sequenced was PBMCs or a T cell subset sorted from them (not recorded which). The chain has TRBV18 and TRBJ2-7, with D tentatively TRBD2 (6 bases). This TCR was sampled from an adult woman who had mild COVID-19 (a few samples of this study predate the infection). Cell type and time point are not known. The CDR3 nucleotides are TGTGCCAGCTCACCGGATGGTAGAGCTAGCGTTTCCTACGAGCAGTACTTC. Translated: CASSPDGRASVSYEQYF.